A selection of T cell receptor beta chains follows, all from one sample in a study of a mutant IDH1 vaccine in newly diagnosed glioma. Sequencing was performed with immunoSEQ multiplex PCR; in TCRdb, only in-frame clones are kept and a portion is missing. The sample includes fewer than 45,000 clones, less than 85% of them seen just once. No antigen has been identified for these receptors. This specimen was PBMCs, taken from a glioma patient whose treatment included an IDH1 peptide vaccine. These receptors all stem from a man aged 18-30 years with glioma. Some clones in this sample may be carry-over from other donors' samples. Both conserved end residues are part of each CDR3. The order of the fields is D gene, J gene, clone size, V gene, CDR3 DNA, CDR3 protein. The D gene is left open where the match is weak. The size entry is marked missing in some rows and otherwise reads once, few, many or a size class.

>-|TRBJ1-2|-|TRBV4-1
TGCGCCAGCAGCCAAGATCGGTCCTTCTATGGCTACACCTTC
CASSQDRSFYGYTF
>TRBD2|TRBJ2-2|-|TRBV29-1
TGCAGCTTTACCCCTCTAGCGGGAGTATCCGGGGAGCTGTTTTTT
CSFTPLAGVSGELFF
>-|TRBJ1-5|medium-sized|TRBV10-3
TGTGCCTCCTGGGTGGGTGGCAATCAGCCCCAGCATTTT
CASWVGGNQPQHF
>-|TRBJ2-7|-|TRBV5-4
TGTGCCAGCAGCCGTGGCCCCGGGACGGAAGGCTACGAGCAGTACTTC
CASSRGPGTEGYEQYF
>-|TRBJ2-2|-|TRBV27
TGTGCCAGCAGTTTCTGGAATTCGGACACCGGGGAGCTGTTTTTT
CASSFWNSDTGELFF
>TRBD2|TRBJ2-1|-|TRBV6-5
TGTGCCAGCAAAAAACTAGCGGGAGCTCGCAATGAGCAGTTCTTC
CASKKLAGARNEQFF
>-|TRBJ2-2|-|TRBV30
TGTGCCTGGAAAGCCGGGGAGCTGTTTTTT
CAWKAGELFF
>TRBD1|TRBJ2-7|-|TRBV6-5
TGTGCCAGCCTACAGGGGGCAAACGGAGTATACGAGCAGTACTTC
CASLQGANGVYEQYF
>-|TRBJ1-5|-|TRBV2
TGTGCCAGCAGTGAAGCAGAAGGAAAGCCCCAGCATTTT
CASSEAEGKPQHF
>-|TRBJ1-1|-|TRBV7-9
TGTGCCAGCAGCGGACAAAGTTTAGCTGAAGCTTTCTTT
CASSGQSLAEAFF
>TRBD2|TRBJ2-7|-|TRBV7-3
TGTGCCAGCAGCTTAACGGGGAGGGGCTTTTACGAGCAGTACTTC
CASSLTGRGFYEQYF
>-|TRBJ1-1|-|TRBV19
TGTGCCAGTCTAAAACTCGGGAATTGGAACACTGAAGCTTTCTTT
CASLKLGNWNTEAFF
>-|TRBJ1-1|-|TRBV4-3
TGCGCCAGCAGCCCTTATTTAATCTCCATGAACACTGAAGCTTTCTTT
CASSPYLISMNTEAFF
>-|TRBJ1-1|-|TRBV7-8
TGTGCCAGCAGCTCCTACGTCAGCTTGAGCACTGAAGCTTTCTTT
CASSSYVSLSTEAFF
>-|TRBJ1-2|-|TRBV6-5
TGTGCCAGCAGTTATCGCCAGCCCTATGGCTACACCTTC
CASSYRQPYGYTF
>TRBD1|TRBJ1-1|few|TRBV15
TGTGCCACCAGCAGAGATCCAGGGGGCAGCAACACTGAAGCTTTCTTT
CATSRDPGGSNTEAFF